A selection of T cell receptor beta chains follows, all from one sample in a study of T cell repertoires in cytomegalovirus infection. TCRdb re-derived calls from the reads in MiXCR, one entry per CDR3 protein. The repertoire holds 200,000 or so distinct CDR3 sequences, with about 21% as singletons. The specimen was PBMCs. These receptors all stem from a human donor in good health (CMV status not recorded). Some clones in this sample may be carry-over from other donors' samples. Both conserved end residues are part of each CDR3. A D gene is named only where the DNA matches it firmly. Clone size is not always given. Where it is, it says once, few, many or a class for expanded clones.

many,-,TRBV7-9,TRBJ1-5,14,CASSLGGTNQPQHF,TGTGCCAGCAGCCTAGGCGGAACGAATCAGCCCCAGCATTTT
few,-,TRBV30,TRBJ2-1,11,CAWSRSDEQFF,TGTGCCTGGAGTAGGAGCGATGAGCAGTTCTTC
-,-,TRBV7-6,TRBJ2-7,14,CASSPITGTYDQYF,TGTGCCAGCAGCCCGATCACGGGCACCTACGATCAGTACTTC
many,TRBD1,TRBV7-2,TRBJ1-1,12,CASSNNRGEAFF,TGTGCCAGCAGCAACAACAGGGGTGAAGCTTTCTTT
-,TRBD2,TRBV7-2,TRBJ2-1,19,CASSLGDLAGRRDRNEQFF,TGTGCCAGCAGCTTAGGAGACTTAGCGGGGAGACGGGATAGGAATGAGCAGTTCTTC
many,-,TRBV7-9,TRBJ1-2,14,CASSLPSANYGYTF,TGTGCCAGCAGCTTACCGTCAGCGAACTATGGCTACACCTTC
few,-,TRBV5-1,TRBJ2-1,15,CASSWQGSPNNEQFF,TGCGCCAGCAGCTGGCAGGGTTCCCCTAACAATGAGCAGTTCTTC
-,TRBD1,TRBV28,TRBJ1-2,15,CASGAAGQALYGYTF,TGTGCCAGCGGTGCCGCGGGACAGGCACTCTATGGCTACACCTTC
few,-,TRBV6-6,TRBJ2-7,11,CASRERYEQYF,TGTGCCAGCAGGGAGAGGTACGAGCAGTACTTC
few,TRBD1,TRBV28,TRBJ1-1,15,CASSSGGQGASEAFF,TGTGCCAGCAGTTCTGGAGGACAGGGGGCATCTGAAGCTTTCTTT
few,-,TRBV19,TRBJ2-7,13,CATGGTASYEQYF,TGTGCCACTGGAGGGACAGCCTCCTACGAGCAGTACTTC
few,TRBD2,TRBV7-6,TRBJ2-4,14,CASSLARAGYIQYF,TGTGCCAGCAGCTTAGCTCGAGCGGGATACATTCAGTACTTC
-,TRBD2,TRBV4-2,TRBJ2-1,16,CASSVLAGGSYNEQFF,TGTGCCAGCAGCGTACTAGCGGGGGGCTCTTACAATGAGCAGTTCTTC
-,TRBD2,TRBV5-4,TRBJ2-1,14,CASSLKRERNEQFF,TGTGCCAGCAGCTTGAAGCGGGAGCGAAATGAGCAGTTCTTC
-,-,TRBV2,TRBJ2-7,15,CASSVGTASSYEQYF,TGTGCCAGCAGTGTCGGGACGGCGAGCTCCTACGAGCAGTACTTC
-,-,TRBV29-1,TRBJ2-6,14,CSVESPGGANVLTF,TGCAGCGTTGAATCACCGGGAGGGGCCAACGTCCTGACTTTC
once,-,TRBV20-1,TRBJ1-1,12,CSARETGTEAFF,TGCAGTGCTAGAGAGACGGGCACTGAAGCTTTCTTT
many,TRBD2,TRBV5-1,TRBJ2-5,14,CASSLQTSPETQYF,TGCGCCAGCAGCTTACAGACTAGCCCAGAGACCCAGTACTTC
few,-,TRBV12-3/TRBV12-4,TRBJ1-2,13,CASRPGRNDGYTF,TGTGCCAGCAGACCGGGACGGAACGATGGCTACACCTTC
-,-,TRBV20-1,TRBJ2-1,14,CSASAVSSYNEQFF,TGCAGTGCTAGTGCGGTCAGCTCCTACAATGAGCAGTTCTTC
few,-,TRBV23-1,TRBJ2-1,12,CASSRDDNEQFF,TGCGCCAGCAGTCGAGACGACAATGAGCAGTTCTTC
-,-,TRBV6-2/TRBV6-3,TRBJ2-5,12,CASSYPELTQYF,TGTGCCAGCAGTTACCCGGAGTTAACCCAGTACTTC
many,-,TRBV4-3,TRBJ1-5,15,CASSQDADSNQPQHF,TGCGCCAGCAGCCAAGATGCGGATAGCAATCAGCCCCAGCATTTT
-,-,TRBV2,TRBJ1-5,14,CASKSQYSNQPQHF,TGTGCCAGCAAGAGCCAGTATAGCAATCAGCCCCAGCATTTT
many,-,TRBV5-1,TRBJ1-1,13,CASSLTAGTEAFF,TGCGCCAGCAGCTTGACAGCGGGAACTGAAGCTTTCTTT
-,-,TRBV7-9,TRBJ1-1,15,CASSLEGLVGTEAFF,TGTGCCAGCAGCTTAGAGGGGTTGGTCGGCACTGAAGCTTTCTTT
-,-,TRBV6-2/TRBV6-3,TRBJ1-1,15,CASRTPRGMNTEAFF,TGTGCCAGCAGAACCCCCAGGGGAATGAACACTGAAGCTTTCTTT